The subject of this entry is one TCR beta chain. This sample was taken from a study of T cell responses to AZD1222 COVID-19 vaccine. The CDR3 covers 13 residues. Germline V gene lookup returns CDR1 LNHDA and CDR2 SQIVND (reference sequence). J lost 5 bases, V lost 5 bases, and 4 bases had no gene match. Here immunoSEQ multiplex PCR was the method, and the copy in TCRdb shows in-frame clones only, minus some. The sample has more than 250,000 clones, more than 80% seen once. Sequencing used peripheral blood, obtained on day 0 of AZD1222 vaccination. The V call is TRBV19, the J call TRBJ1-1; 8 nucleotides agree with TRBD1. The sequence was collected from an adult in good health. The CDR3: CASSLDRETEAFF. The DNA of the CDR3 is TGTGCCAGTAGTTTGGACAGGGAAACTGAAGCTTTCTTT.